The TCR beta chain under discussion was sequenced for a study of T-cell reconstitution after alpha-beta-depleted transplantation in children. With 4 bases removed from V and 2 bases from J, the gap between germline ends came to 16 bases. The CDR3 has 15 amino acids. Germline values: CDR1 SGHDT, CDR2 YYEEEE. Unique molecular identifiers were incorporated into the prepared TCRbeta library. MiXCR, applied by TCRdb to the PCR reads, yields one record per CDR3 protein. This table has hundreds of thousands of distinct CDR3 sequences, 10% appearing once. This clonotype showed up just a few times. Sequenced here: PBMCs from the stem cell graft donor, sampled from the stem cell graft. This chain uses TRBV5-6 with TRBJ2-7, with D maybe TRBD2 (6 bases). The TCR was taken from a human donor who donated a stem cell graft to a child with acute myeloid leukemia. The DNA of the CDR3 is TGTGCCAGCAGCCGGGACTCGCGAAACGCCTACGAGCAGTACTTC. Translating it yields CASSRDSRNAYEQYF.